A single sample is the source of the 15 T cell receptor beta chains below, sequenced in a study of T cell repertoires in cytomegalovirus infection. TCRdb processed the reads anew with MiXCR; each CDR3 protein has one entry. The sample carries about 740,000 distinct CDR3 sequences, approximately 40% recorded once. Sequenced sample: PBMCs. These receptors all stem from a human donor in good health (CMV status not recorded). Some clones in this sample may be carry-over from other donors' samples.

This clonotype was counted once. A much larger clone lies one base from this, so it may be a read error. This chain connects TRBV7-6 to TRBJ2-1; 7 bases match TRBD1. The germline CDR1 and CDR2 sequences are SGHVS and FNYEAQ. The length of the CDR3 is 15 residues. J gave up 16 bases and V 1 base, and 16 bases lay outside the gene matches. CDR3 region: CASSLGVSPQGIFFF. CDR3 sequence (DNA): TGTGCCAGCAGCTTAGGCGTTTCCCCACAGGGGATTTTTTTCTTC. The whole variable domain, remainder taken from reference TRBV7-6 and TRBJ2-1, is GAGVSQSPRYKVTKRGQDVALRCDPISGHVSLYWYRQALGQGPEFLTYFNYEAQQDKSGLPNDRFSAERPEGSISTLTIQRTEQRDSAMYRCASSLGVSPQGIFFFGPGTRLTVL.

Comments on this clonotype: A much larger clone lies a single base off, so this may be a read error. The J gene is TRBJ2-2, the V gene TRBV7-2; tentatively, D is TRBD1 or TRBD2 (6 bases each). The CDR3 has 15 amino acids. CDR1 and CDR2 (germline): SGHTA, FQGNSA. Here the CDR3 DNA reads TGTGCCAGCAGCTTAGCGGGGGGCGGCACCAGGGAGCTGTTTTTT. It yields the protein CASSLAGGGTRELFF.

This clonotype occurred many times. CDR3 in amino acids: CASSLIGSAGETQYF. Written as DNA, the CDR3 is TGTGCCAGCAGCTTAATAGGATCCGCGGGGGAGACCCAGTACTTC. The J gene is TRBJ2-5, the V gene TRBV7-3; possible D gene TRBD2, 6 bases. CDR1 and CDR2 (germline): SGHTA, FQGTGA. The CDR3 extends over 15 amino acids. Trimming shortened V by 1 base and J by 5 bases, and 14 bases separated the two germline ends.

CDR3 nucleotides: TGTGCCAGCAGCTTAGGCAGGGGCGAGGTGGGCCAGTACTTC. This gives the protein CASSLGRGEVGQYF. The gene calls are TRBV7-8 and TRBJ2-5; tentatively, D is TRBD1 (6 bases). V lost 1 base to trimming and J lost 10 bases, with 16 bases between them. The CDR3 totals 14 residues. CDR1 and CDR2 (germline): SGHVS, FQNEAQ.

This clonotype was detected only a few times. The chain has TRBV27 and TRBJ1-1; D remains unclear. The CDR3 length is 14 residues. Germline V gene data show CDR1 as MNHEY and CDR2 as SMNVEV (reference sequence). Trimming removed 4 bases from V and 4 bases from J, with 13 bases in between. The CDR3 nucleotides read TGTGCCAGCAGTTCCCCGTCAGGCGGCACTGAAGCTTTCTTT. Amino acids: CASSSPSGGTEAFF.

J is TRBJ1-6 and V is TRBV20-1; tentative D call: TRBD1 (6 bases). Per the germline V gene, CDR1 is DFQATT and CDR2 is SNEGSKA (reference sequence). This CDR3 has 13 amino acids. Trimming removed 5 bases from V and 9 bases from J, with 14 bases in between. The CDR3 reads CSAARDTGSPLHF. CDR3 DNA sequence: TGCAGTGCTGCTAGGGACACAGGTTCACCCCTCCACTTT.

This clonotype showed up just a few times. The genes are TRBV14 and TRBJ2-5, with 14 bases identical to TRBD2. CDR3 length: 20 residues. Germline V lookup: CDR1 SGHDN, CDR2 FVKESK. V shed 3 bases, J shed 6 bases, and the junction held 18 bases outside the gene matches. The CDR3 coding sequence is TGTGCCAGCAGCCAGGAGACTAGCGGGAGGGTGTCCTTTCCGTCGCAGACCCAGTACTTC. Translating it yields CASSQETSGRVSFPSQTQYF.

This clonotype was recorded a few times. The germline gene is not matched at one end of the junction; a read error may be the cause. The chain carries TRBV5-3 and TRBJ2-5; TRBD2 aligns across 7 bases. TRBV5-3 is recorded as an ORF, its role being uncertain. This CDR3 has 15 amino acids. The CDR3 loop reads CASSFSPGRGETQYF. The CDR3 coding sequence is TGTGCCAGCAGCTTTTCGCCAGGGAGGGGAGAGACTCAGTACTTC.

V and J are TRBV7-9 and TRBJ1-1; D perhaps matches TRBD1 (5 bases). CDR1 is SEHNR and CDR2 is FQNEAQ in the germline V gene (reference sequence). Trimming removed 5 bases at V and 2 bases at J, with 18 bases between. The CDR3 contains 16 residues. The CDR3 spells CASSVRRGAGNTEAFF. The CDR3 nucleotides are TGTGCCAGCAGCGTGAGGCGAGGGGCCGGTAACACTGAAGCTTTCTTT.

The chain carries TRBV28 and TRBJ1-3; perhaps TRBD1 as D (6 bases). Deletions cut 1 base from V and 0 bases from J, with 13 bases between. The CDR3 length is 17 residues. The germline V gene encodes CDR1 MDHEN and CDR2 SYDVKM. The CDR3 DNA is TGTGCCAGCAGTTTATCCCCCTGGGGGCTCTCTGGAAACACCATATATTTT. Amino acids: CASSLSPWGLSGNTIYF.

This clonotype has a handful of counts. The chain uses TRBV28 and TRBJ2-1, with a weak D call TRBD1 (8 bases). This CDR3 has 16 residues. CDR1 MDHEN and CDR2 SYDVKM come from the germline V gene. Trimming removed 6 bases from V and 7 bases from J, with 22 bases in between. The CDR3 here is CASRPEQGGRINEQFF. As DNA, the CDR3 is TGTGCCAGCAGACCTGAACAGGGGGGGAGGATAAATGAGCAGTTCTTC.

The genes are TRBV20-1 and TRBJ2-7; 9 nucleotides line up with TRBD2. This CDR3 is 16 amino acids long. CDR1 is DFQATT, CDR2 SNEGSKA, per germline (reference sequence). The J segment lost 4 bases and the V segment lost 4 bases, leaving 14 bases of the junction unmatched. The CDR3, as DNA: TGCAGTGCTAAATATAGCGGGAGTCAGAGATCGTACGAGCAGTACTTC. As protein: CSAKYSGSQRSYEQYF.

The chain joins TRBV7-9 to TRBJ2-7; tentatively, D is TRBD1 (5 bases). The CDR3 totals 14 residues. V lost 5 bases and J lost 7, with 18 bases in between. The germline V gene has CDR1 SEHNR and CDR2 FQNEAQ (reference sequence). The CDR3 reads CASSALGQVLEQYF. DNA of the CDR3: TGTGCCAGCAGCGCATTGGGGCAGGTACTAGAGCAGTACTTC.

This clonotype was detected a few times. The chain is built from TRBV7-8 and TRBJ2-2; D is perhaps TRBD1 (7 bases). Trimming left V 2 bases short and J 4 bases short, with 14 bases between. The CDR3 spans 16 residues. Germline V CDR1 and CDR2: SGHVS, FQNEAQ. CDR3 coding DNA: TGTGCCAGCAGCTTATGGGTCAGGGGGGCCACCGGGGAGCTGTTTTTT. Translated, it gives CASSLWVRGATGELFF.

This chain joins TRBV6-6 and TRBJ1-2, with 11 bases lining up with TRBD1. CDR3 size: 15 residues. The germline V gene encodes CDR1 MNHNY and CDR2 SVGAGI (reference sequence). V lost 7 bases and J lost 4; bases outside the gene matches: 8. The CDR3 DNA reads TGTGCCAGCAAGGACAGGGGGCATGAAGGCTATGGCTACACCTTC. It codes for CASKDRGHEGYGYTF.